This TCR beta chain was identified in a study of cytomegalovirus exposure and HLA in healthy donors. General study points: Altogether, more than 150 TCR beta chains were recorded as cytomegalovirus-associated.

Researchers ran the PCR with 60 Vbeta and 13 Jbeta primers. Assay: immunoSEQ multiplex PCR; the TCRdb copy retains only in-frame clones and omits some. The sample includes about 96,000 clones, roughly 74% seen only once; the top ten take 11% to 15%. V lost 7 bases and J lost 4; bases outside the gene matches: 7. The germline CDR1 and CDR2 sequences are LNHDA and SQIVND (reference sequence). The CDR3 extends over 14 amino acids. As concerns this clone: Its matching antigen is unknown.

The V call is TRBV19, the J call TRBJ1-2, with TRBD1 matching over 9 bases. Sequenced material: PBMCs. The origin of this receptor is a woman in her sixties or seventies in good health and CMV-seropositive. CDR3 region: CASNYGQGTYGYTF. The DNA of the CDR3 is TGTGCCAGTAACTATGGACAGGGGACCTATGGCTACACCTTC. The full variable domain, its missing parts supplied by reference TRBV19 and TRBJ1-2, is DGGITQSPKYLFRKEGQNVTLSCEQNLNHDAMYWYRQDPGQGLRLIYYSQIVNDFQKGDIAEGYSVSREKKESFPLTVTSAQKNPTAFYLCASNYGQGTYGYTFGSGTRLTVV.